This T cell receptor (beta chain) originates from a study of blood T cell repertoires in COVID-19. The overall study: The origin of the acute and convalescent COVID-19 samples was the United States, Italy and Spain. Sample material is recorded as cDNA or gDNA derived from T cells, B-cell-depleted T cells, or PBMCs.

Per the original data handling: Amplifying reference gene primers gave estimates of nucleated cell counts. Profiled with immunoSEQ multiplex PCR; TCRdb holds only in-frame clones, not every one. V and J calls and clone size come straight from that table; D and trimming were deduced from the DNA. The table shows a few hundred thousand clones, with around 84% occurring only once. With 7 bases clipped from V and 2 bases from J, the junction kept 3 bases outside the gene matches. Germline V CDR1 and CDR2: ENHRY, SYGVKD. The CDR3 covers 14 residues. The sequenced sample was peripheral blood. The chain employs TRBV10-3 and TRBJ2-1, with 9 bases aligning to TRBD2. This TCR was recovered from a woman aged 40 to 50 who had recovered from COVID-19. The CDR3 nucleotides are TGTGCCATCACCTCTAGCGGGACCTACAATGAGCAGTTCTTC. Protein sequence: CAITSSGTYNEQFF.